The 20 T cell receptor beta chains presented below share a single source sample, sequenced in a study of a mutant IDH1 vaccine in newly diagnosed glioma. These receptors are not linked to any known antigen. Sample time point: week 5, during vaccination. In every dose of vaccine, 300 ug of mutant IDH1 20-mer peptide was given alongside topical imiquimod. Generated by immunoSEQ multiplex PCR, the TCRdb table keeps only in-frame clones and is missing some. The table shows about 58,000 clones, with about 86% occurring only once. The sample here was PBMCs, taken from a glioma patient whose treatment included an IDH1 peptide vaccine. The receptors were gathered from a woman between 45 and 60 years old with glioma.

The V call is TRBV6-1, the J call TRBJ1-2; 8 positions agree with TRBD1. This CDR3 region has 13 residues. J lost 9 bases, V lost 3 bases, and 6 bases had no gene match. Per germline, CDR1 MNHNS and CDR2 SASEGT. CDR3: CASSESGTGSYTF. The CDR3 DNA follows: TGTGCCAGCAGTGAGTCCGGGACAGGCAGCTACACCTTC.

The CDR3 region is CASSYGSSGGYEQYF. The DNA of the CDR3 is TGTGCCAGCAGTTACGGTTCTAGCGGGGGGTACGAGCAGTACTTC. This chain joins TRBV6-5 and TRBJ2-5; 11 bases are a match to TRBD2. The end of the DNA aligns better with TRBJ2-7, so the J call may be wrong. CDR1 is MNHEY, CDR2 SVGAGI, per germline. This CDR3 has 15 residues.

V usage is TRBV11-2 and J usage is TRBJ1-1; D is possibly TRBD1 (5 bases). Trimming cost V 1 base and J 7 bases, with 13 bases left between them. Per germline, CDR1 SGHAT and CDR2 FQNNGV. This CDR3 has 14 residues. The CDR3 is CASSLALSGGEAFF. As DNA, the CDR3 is TGTGCCAGCAGCTTAGCGCTGTCCGGGGGTGAAGCTTTCTTT.

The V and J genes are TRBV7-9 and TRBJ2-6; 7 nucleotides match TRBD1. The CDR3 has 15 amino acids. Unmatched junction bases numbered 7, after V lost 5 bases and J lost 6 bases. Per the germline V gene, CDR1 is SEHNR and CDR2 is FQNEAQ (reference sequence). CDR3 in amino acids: CASSPRTGAANVLTF. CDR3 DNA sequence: TGTGCCAGCAGCCCGAGGACAGGCGCGGCCAACGTCCTGACTTTC.

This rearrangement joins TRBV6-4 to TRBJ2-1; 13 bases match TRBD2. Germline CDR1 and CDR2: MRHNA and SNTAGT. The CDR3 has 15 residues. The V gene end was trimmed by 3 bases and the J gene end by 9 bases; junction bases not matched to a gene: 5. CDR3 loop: CASSDTSGGAREQFF. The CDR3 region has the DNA TGTGCCAGCAGTGATACTAGCGGGGGGGCTCGTGAGCAGTTCTTC.

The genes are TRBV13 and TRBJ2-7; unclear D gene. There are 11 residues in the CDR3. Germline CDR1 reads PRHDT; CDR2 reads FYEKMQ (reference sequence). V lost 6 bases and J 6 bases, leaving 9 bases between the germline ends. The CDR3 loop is CASRDTSEQYF. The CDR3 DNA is TGTGCCAGCAGAGACACGTCCGAGCAGTACTTC. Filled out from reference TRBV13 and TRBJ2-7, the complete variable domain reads AAGVIQSPRHLIKEKRETATLKCYPIPRHDTVYWYQQGPGQDPQFLISFYEKMQSDKGSIPDRFSAQQFSDYHSELNMSSLELGDSALYFCASRDTSEQYFGPGTRLTVT.

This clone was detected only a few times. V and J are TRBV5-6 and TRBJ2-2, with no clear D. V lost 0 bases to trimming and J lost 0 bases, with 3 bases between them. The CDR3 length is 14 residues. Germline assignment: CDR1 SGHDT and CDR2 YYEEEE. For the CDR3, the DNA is TGTGCCAGCAGCTTGGACCCGAACACCGGGGAGCTGTTTTTT. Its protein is CASSLDPNTGELFF.

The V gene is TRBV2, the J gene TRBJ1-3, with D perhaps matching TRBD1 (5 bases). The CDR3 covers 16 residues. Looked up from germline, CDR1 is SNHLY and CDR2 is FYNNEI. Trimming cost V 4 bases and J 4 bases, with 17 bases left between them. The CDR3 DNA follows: TGTGCCAGCAGTGGTTCCGTCAGGGTGTCCGGAAACACCATATATTTT. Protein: CASSGSVRVSGNTIYF. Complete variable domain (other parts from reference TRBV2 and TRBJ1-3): EPEVTQTPSHQVTQMGQEVILRCVPISNHLYFYWYRQILGQKVEFLVSFYNNEISEKSEIFDDQFSVERPDGSNFTLKIRSTKLEDSAMYFCASSGSVRVSGNTIYFGEGSWLTVV.

The chain's CDR3 is CASSLPGLSYEQYF. The CDR3 DNA sequence: TGTGCCAGCAGTCTACCCGGACTCTCCTACGAGCAGTACTTC. The chain has TRBV28 and TRBJ2-7; D is perhaps TRBD2 (5 bases). The V gene's germline CDR1 is MDHEN and CDR2 SYDVKM. CDR3 length equals 14 residues. Trimming shortened V by 5 bases and J by 0 bases, and 11 bases separated the two germline ends. Looking up the rest from reference TRBV28 and TRBJ2-7 gives the full variable domain: DVKVTQSSRYLVKRTGEKVFLECVQDMDHENMFWYRQDPGLGLRLIYFSYDVKMKEKGDIPEGYSVSREKKERFSLILESASTNQTSMYLCASSLPGLSYEQYFGPGTRLTVT.

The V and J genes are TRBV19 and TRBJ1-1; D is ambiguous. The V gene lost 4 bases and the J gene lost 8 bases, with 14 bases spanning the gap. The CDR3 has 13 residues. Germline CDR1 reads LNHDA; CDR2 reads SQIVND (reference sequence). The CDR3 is CASSNTQIREAFF. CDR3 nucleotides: TGTGCCAGTAGTAATACCCAAATTAGAGAAGCTTTCTTT.

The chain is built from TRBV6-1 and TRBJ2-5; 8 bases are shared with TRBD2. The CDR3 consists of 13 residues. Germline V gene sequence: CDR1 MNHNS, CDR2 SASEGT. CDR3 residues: CALGRVGLETQYF. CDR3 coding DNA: TGTGCTCTCGGGAGGGTAGGATTGGAGACCCAGTACTTC.

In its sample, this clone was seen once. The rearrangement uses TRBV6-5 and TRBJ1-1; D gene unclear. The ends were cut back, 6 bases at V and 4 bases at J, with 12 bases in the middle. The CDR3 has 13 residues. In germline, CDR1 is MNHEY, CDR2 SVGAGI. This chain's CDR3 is CASSTRDLTEAFF. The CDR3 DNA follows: TGTGCCAGCAGCACGCGGGATCTCACTGAAGCTTTCTTT.

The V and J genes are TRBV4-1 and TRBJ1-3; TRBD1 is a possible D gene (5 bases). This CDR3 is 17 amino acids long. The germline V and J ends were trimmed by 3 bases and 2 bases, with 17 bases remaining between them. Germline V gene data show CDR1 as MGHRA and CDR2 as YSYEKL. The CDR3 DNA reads TGCGCCAGCAGCCAGGTCGGACAATTTGCAGCTGGAAACACCATATATTTT. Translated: CASSQVGQFAAGNTIYF.

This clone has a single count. CDR3 DNA sequence: TGTGCCGGAAAGGACGGAGGGACCACTGAAGCTTTCTTT. It translates to CAGKDGGTTEAFF. The chain carries TRBV28 and TRBJ1-1; D is perhaps TRBD1 (5 bases). The ends were cut back, 11 bases at V and 4 bases at J, with 17 bases in the middle. The germline CDR1 and CDR2 sequences are MDHEN and SYDVKM. The CDR3 is 13 residues long. The whole variable domain, filled in from reference TRBV28 and TRBJ1-1, reads DVKVTQSSRYLVKRTGEKVFLECVQDMDHENMFWYRQDPGLGLRLIYFSYDVKMKEKGDIPEGYSVSREKKERFSLILESASTNQTSMYLCAGKDGGTTEAFFGQGTRLTVV.

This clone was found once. Here the CDR3 DNA reads TGTGCCAGCAGCTGGGACTCAAACTCTGGAAACACCATATATTTT. This sequence encodes CASSWDSNSGNTIYF. This sequence joins TRBV28 and TRBJ1-3, with D possibly being TRBD1 (5 bases). CDR1 and CDR2 from the germline V gene are MDHEN and SYDVKM. Trimming removed 6 bases from V and 0 bases from J, with 12 bases in between. The CDR3 is 15 amino acids.

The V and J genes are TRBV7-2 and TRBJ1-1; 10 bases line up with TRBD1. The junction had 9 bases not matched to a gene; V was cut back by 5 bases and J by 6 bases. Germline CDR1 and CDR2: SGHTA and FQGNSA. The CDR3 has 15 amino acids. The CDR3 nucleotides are TGTGCCAGCAGCGCGGGACCCGGGACAGGGGCTGAAGCTTTCTTT. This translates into CASSAGPGTGAEAFF. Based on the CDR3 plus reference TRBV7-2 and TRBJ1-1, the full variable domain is GAGVSQSPSNKVTEKGKDVELRCDPISGHTALYWYRQSLGQGLEFLIYFQGNSAPDKSGLPSDRFSAERTGGSVSTLTIQRTQQEDSAVYLCASSAGPGTGAEAFFGQGTRLTVV.

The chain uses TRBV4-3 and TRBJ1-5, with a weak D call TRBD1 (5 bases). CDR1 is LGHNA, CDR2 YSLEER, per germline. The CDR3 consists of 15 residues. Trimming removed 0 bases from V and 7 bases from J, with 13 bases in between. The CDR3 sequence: CASSQDRGYGQPQHF. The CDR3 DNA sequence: TGCGCCAGCAGCCAAGATCGGGGCTATGGGCAGCCCCAGCATTTT.

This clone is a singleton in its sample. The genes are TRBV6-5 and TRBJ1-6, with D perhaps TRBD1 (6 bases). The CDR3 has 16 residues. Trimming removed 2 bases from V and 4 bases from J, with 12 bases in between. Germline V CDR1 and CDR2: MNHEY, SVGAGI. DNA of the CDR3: TGTGCCAGCAGTTACCGTCTGACAGGTTATAATTCACCCCTCCACTTT. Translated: CASSYRLTGYNSPLHF.

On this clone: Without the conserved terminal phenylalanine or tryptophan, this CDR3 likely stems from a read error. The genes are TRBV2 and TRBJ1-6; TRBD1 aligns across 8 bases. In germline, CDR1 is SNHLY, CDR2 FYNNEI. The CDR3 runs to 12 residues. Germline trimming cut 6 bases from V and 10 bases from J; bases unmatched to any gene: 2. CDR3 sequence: CASRGTGSPLHS. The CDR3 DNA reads TGTGCCAGCAGGGGGACAGGATCACCCCTCCACTCT.

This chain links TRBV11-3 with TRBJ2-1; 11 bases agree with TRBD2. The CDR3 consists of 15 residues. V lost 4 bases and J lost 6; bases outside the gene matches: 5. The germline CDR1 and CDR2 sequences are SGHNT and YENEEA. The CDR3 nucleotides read TGTGCCAGCAGCTCGGGACTAGCGGTCGTCAATGAGCAGTTCTTC. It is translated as CASSSGLAVVNEQFF.